Following are 25 T cell receptor beta chains from one sample sequenced in a study of blood T cells in healthy people across ages. The second PCR ran about 6 to 11 cycles with a sample-barcoded 5' primer and J-beta primers. MiXCR, run by TCRdb on the 5' RACE reads, gives a single entry per CDR3 protein. The repertoire has around 2 million distinct CDR3 sequences, 35% to 50% of them found once; the top ten carry roughly 24%. The sample taken for sequencing was blood. These receptors were collected from a human donor in good health.

This sequence joins TRBV7-2 and TRBJ2-7, with 7 bases identical to TRBD2. Germline V gene sequence: CDR1 SGHTA, CDR2 FQGNSA. This CDR3 comprises 16 residues. The trim removed 5 bases at V and 3 bases at J, leaving 13 bases unmatched. The CDR3 nucleotides read TGTGCCAGCAGCCCAAGCAGGAGCGGGGTTGTCTACGAGCAGTACTTC. Protein product: CASSPSRSGVVYEQYF.

This clonotype has more than one count but fewer than ten. This rearrangement joins TRBV4-3 to TRBJ2-5; the D is unclear. The CDR3 consists of 13 residues. In germline, CDR1 is LGHNA, CDR2 YSLEER. V gave up 3 bases and J gave up 3 bases, with 8 bases separating them. CDR3 region: CASSHDLEETQYF. The CDR3 DNA is TGCGCCAGCAGCCACGACTTAGAAGAGACCCAGTACTTC.

The rearrangement links TRBV7-8 to TRBJ2-3, with 8 bases aligning to TRBD1. The germline CDR1 and CDR2 sequences are SGHVS and FQNEAQ. There are 17 residues in the CDR3. V trimming: 4 bases; J trimming: 5 bases; junction bases outside the gene matches: 14. This chain's CDR3 is CASSSQSWDRKGDTQYF. CDR3 in DNA: TGTGCCAGCAGCTCCCAATCTTGGGACAGGAAGGGAGATACGCAGTATTTT.

The CDR3 reads CASSLAGFISTNYGYTF. CDR3 DNA: TGTGCCAGCAGTTTAGCAGGGTTTATCTCGACTAACTATGGCTACACCTTC. The chain joins TRBV12-3 or TRBV12-4 to TRBJ1-2; D remains unclear. V was clipped by 0 bases and J by 0 bases, with 14 bases between them. The CDR3 runs to 17 residues.

The chain carries TRBV7-3 and TRBJ2-1, with TRBD2 matching 9 bases. Germline V lookup: CDR1 SGHTA, CDR2 FQGTGA. V shed 4 bases, J shed 3 bases, and the junction held 10 bases outside the gene matches. The CDR3 runs to 17 residues. CDR3 bases: TGTGCCAGCAGCTCCCCGGGGACTAGCAGGAGCTACAATGAGCAGTTCTTC. This translates into CASSSPGTSRSYNEQFF.

Worth noting for this clonotype: Just one base apart from a much larger clone, this may be a read error. V usage is TRBV7-2 and J usage is TRBJ2-7, with TRBD1 as a possible D gene (5 bases). V lost 5 bases to trimming and J lost 3 bases, with 17 bases between them. The CDR3 contains 15 residues. CDR1 and CDR2 from the germline V gene are SGHTA and FQGNSA. The CDR3 loop reads CASSPSETVYYEQYF. The CDR3 coding sequence is TGTGCCAGCAGCCCGTCTGAGACAGTTTACTACGAGCAGTACTTC.

This clonotype has only a few counts. The CDR3 spells CASSQEGQGRYGYTF. CDR3 sequence (DNA): TGTGCCAGCAGCCAAGAGGGACAGGGACGCTATGGCTACACCTTC. V gene TRBV7-2 combines with J gene TRBJ1-2, with TRBD1 matching 9 bases. CDR1 is SGHTA, CDR2 FQGNSA, per germline. The CDR3 has 15 residues. The V gene end was trimmed by 5 bases and the J gene end by 4 bases; junction bases not matched to a gene: 8. The variable domain in full, completed from reference TRBV7-2 and TRBJ1-2, reads GAGVSQSPSNKVTEKGKDVELRCDPISGHTALYWYRQSLGQGLEFLIYFQGNSAPDKSGLPSDRFSAERTGGSVSTLTIQRTQQEDSAVYLCASSQEGQGRYGYTFGSGTRLTVV.

This clonotype was observed at least ten times. This chain uses TRBV29-1 with TRBJ1-2; 12 nucleotides line up with TRBD1. Trimming cost V 4 bases and J 8 bases; bases outside gene matches: 8. The CDR3 runs 14 residues. Germline values: CDR1 SQVTM, CDR2 ANQGSEA. DNA for the CDR3: TGCAGCGTTGCCCCCGGGACAGGGGGCCGGGGCTACACCTTC. Translated: CSVAPGTGGRGYTF.

Turning to this clonotype: Germline and junction disagree at one end, which may indicate a read error. The rearrangement joins TRBV6-5 to TRBJ1-1; tentatively, D is TRBD1 (6 bases). The CDR3 consists of 12 residues. Germline CDR1 and CDR2: MNHEY and SVGAGI. CDR3 nucleotides: TGTGCCGGCAGTCAAGGGGGCACTGAAGCTTTCTTT. As protein: CAGSQGGTEAFF.

This clonotype showed up just a few times. The chain recombines TRBV2 with TRBJ2-7; possibly TRBD1 or TRBD2 for D (6 bases each). Germline CDR1 and CDR2: SNHLY and FYNNEI. Deletions cut 1 base from V and 7 bases from J, with 11 bases between. The CDR3 length is 13 residues. The CDR3 sequence: CASSEDRGREQYF. DNA for the CDR3: TGTGCCAGCAGTGAAGATCGGGGGCGAGAGCAGTACTTC.

The chain carries TRBV9 and TRBJ2-5, with a tentative D call TRBD2 (7 bases). The CDR3 loop spans 15 amino acids. The V gene's germline CDR1 is SGDLS and CDR2 YYNGEE. Trimming removed 3 bases at V and 4 bases at J, with 16 bases between. The CDR3 here is CASSDEGGGRETQYF. The CDR3 region has the DNA TGTGCCAGCAGCGATGAGGGGGGGGGCCGAGAGACCCAGTACTTC.

The V gene is TRBV11-2, the J gene TRBJ2-3; 14 positions match TRBD2. Looked up from germline, CDR1 is SGHAT and CDR2 is FQNNGV. The CDR3 consists of 18 residues. Trimming at V came to 5 bases and at J to 1 base, leaving 8 bases not matched to a gene. The CDR3 nucleotides read TGTGCCAGCAGCCTCGGACTAGCGGGGGGTACTGGCACAGATACGCAGTATTTT. Translated, it gives CASSLGLAGGTGTDTQYF.

The chain uses TRBV7-2 and TRBJ2-1, with 8 bases identical to TRBD2. The ends lost 4 bases at V and 9 bases at J; junction bases unmatched: 11. The CDR3 loop spans 15 amino acids. Germline-derived CDR1 and CDR2 are SGHTA and FQGNSA. CDR3 protein: CASSSGHGGAGEQFF. For the CDR3, the DNA is TGTGCCAGCAGCTCCGGGCACGGGGGGGCGGGTGAGCAGTTCTTC.

V is TRBV27 and J is TRBJ2-3; D is possibly TRBD1 (5 bases). V was cut by 5 bases and J by 0 bases, with 15 bases left in between. The CDR3 has 16 amino acids. In germline, CDR1 is MNHEY, CDR2 SMNVEV (reference sequence). The CDR3 nucleotides are TGTGCCAGCAGTCCACTCCCGACAGATAGCACAGATACGCAGTATTTT. It encodes CASSPLPTDSTDTQYF.

This clonotype was detected only a few times. The chain is built from TRBV10-3 and TRBJ2-2; no clear D gene. The CDR3 runs 14 residues. Looked up from germline, CDR1 is ENHRY and CDR2 is SYGVKD. Deletions cut 3 bases from V and 2 bases from J, with 7 bases between. CDR3 sequence: CAISEHINTGELFF. The CDR3, as DNA: TGTGCCATCAGTGAACATATTAACACCGGGGAGCTGTTTTTT.

This sequence joins TRBV6-5 and TRBJ2-5; TRBD1 matches 10 bases. V trimming: 10 bases; J trimming: 11 bases; junction bases outside the gene matches: 13. Germline V lookup: CDR1 MNHEY, CDR2 SVGAGI. This CDR3 has 13 residues. The DNA for the CDR3 is TGTGCCATGGAACCGGGACAGGGGCGAGTGCAGTACTTC. Amino acids: CAMEPGQGRVQYF.

This clonotype showed up just once. The CDR3 reads CASSRDIPGELFF. As DNA, the CDR3 is TGTGCCAGCAGTCGTGACATCCCCGGGGAGCTGTTTTTT. V usage is TRBV7-2 and J usage is TRBJ2-2; D unresolved. Germline V CDR1 and CDR2: SGHTA, FQGNSA. V lost 6 bases and J 6 bases, leaving 11 bases between the germline ends. The CDR3 sequence is 13 residues long.

This clonotype came up a few times. This sequence joins TRBV25-1 and TRBJ1-3; no firm D call. The germline V gene has CDR1 MGHDK and CDR2 SYGVNS. The CDR3 loop spans 17 amino acids. V was shortened by 8 bases and J by 0 bases, with 20 bases between the two germline ends. The CDR3 DNA reads as TGTGCCAGCCGGAAGGAGACGGGTTCGAGCTCTGGAAACACCATATATTTT. As protein: CASRKETGSSSGNTIYF.

On this clonotype itself: This sequence may be a read error, since a much larger clone differs from it by one base. The chain employs TRBV7-2 and TRBJ2-1; 9 bases match TRBD1. This CDR3 has 15 residues. Germline V lookup: CDR1 SGHTA, CDR2 FQGNSA. CDR3 nucleotides: TGTGCCAGCAGCTTACGGACAGGGGCTTACAATGAGCAGTTATTC. As protein: CASSLRTGAYNEQLF.

The V call is TRBV6-1, the J call TRBJ1-2, with 8 bases lining up with TRBD1. The germline V gene encodes CDR1 MNHNS and CDR2 SASEGT. V was clipped by 5 bases and J by 3 bases; unmatched bases: 14. The length of the CDR3 is 17 residues. This CDR3 is CASSQRQGLGRDYGYTF. Written as DNA, the CDR3 is TGTGCCAGCAGTCAGCGACAGGGGTTGGGGCGGGACTATGGCTACACCTTC.

The chain joins TRBV4-3 to TRBJ1-5; D is uncertain. V shed 1 base and J shed 7 bases, with 8 bases lying between them. This CDR3 has 13 residues. Germline assignment: CDR1 LGHNA and CDR2 YSLEER. The CDR3 coding sequence is TGCGCCAGCAGCCAAGGCCTGACACAGCCCCAGCATTTT. The encoded protein is CASSQGLTQPQHF.

This clonotype has more than one count but fewer than ten. The V and J genes are TRBV27 and TRBJ2-7; D is perhaps TRBD1 (6 bases). CDR1 is MNHEY, CDR2 SMNVEV, per germline (reference sequence). Trimming pared 5 bases from V and 3 bases from J, leaving 26 bases between. This CDR3 is 18 amino acids long. In nucleotides, the CDR3 is TGTGCCAGCAGTCCCCCTTTGTTTGTTGGGGACAAAGGCTACGAGCAGTACTTC. This gives the protein CASSPPLFVGDKGYEQYF.

The rearrangement links TRBV28 to TRBJ2-3; 11 bases are shared with TRBD2. Germline-derived CDR1 and CDR2 are MDHEN and SYDVKM. The V gene end was trimmed by 6 bases and the J gene end by 5 bases; junction bases not matched to a gene: 4. The CDR3 length is 14 residues. The CDR3 coding sequence is TGTGCCAGCAGACTAGCGGGGGAGGAAGATACGCAGTATTTT. Amino acid sequence: CASRLAGEEDTQYF. Together with reference TRBV28 and TRBJ2-3, the CDR3 gives the full variable domain: DVKVTQSSRYLVKRTGEKVFLECVQDMDHENMFWYRQDPGLGLRLIYFSYDVKMKEKGDIPEGYSVSREKKERFSLILESASTNQTSMYLCASRLAGEEDTQYFGPGTRLTVL.

There are a few counts of this clonotype. The gene calls are TRBV7-6 and TRBJ1-2; a possible D gene is TRBD1 (6 bases). This CDR3 region has 17 residues. V was clipped by 1 base and J by 3 bases, with 18 bases between them. The germline CDR1 and CDR2 sequences are SGHVS and FNYEAQ. CDR3 in DNA: TGTGCCAGCAGCTTAGAGCCTACAGGGAACGGAGACTATGGCTACACCTTC. This gives the protein CASSLEPTGNGDYGYTF.

This clonotype has just a few counts. V usage is TRBV4-3 and J usage is TRBJ2-1, with D perhaps matching TRBD1 or TRBD2 (6 bases each). V gave up 0 bases and J gave up 2 bases, with 11 bases separating them. The V gene's germline CDR1 is LGHNA and CDR2 YSLEER. CDR3 length: 16 amino acids. CDR3 residues: CASSQDWGDTYNEQFF. Here the CDR3 DNA reads TGCGCCAGCAGCCAAGATTGGGGGGACACCTACAATGAGCAGTTCTTC.